These 17 T cell receptor beta chains came from one sample sequenced in a study of control samples from healthy donors and cancer patients. Clones were read by immunoSEQ multiplex PCR, and TCRdb kept only the in-frame ones, dropping some. Of 150,000 or so clones detected, more than 85% appear once; the ten largest clones hold around 5.4%. The specimen was blood. Receptor source: a man aged 18 to 30 in good health.

This clone was found a few times. The chain uses TRBV19 and TRBJ1-2, with a weak D call TRBD1 (6 bases). The CDR3 is 14 residues long. V was shortened by 4 bases and J by 0 bases, with 9 bases between the two germline ends. Germline CDR1 LNHDA, CDR2 SQIVND (reference sequence). The CDR3: CASSRTEANYGYTF. Written as DNA, the CDR3 is TGTGCCAGTAGTAGGACAGAAGCTAACTATGGCTACACCTTC.

The chain recombines TRBV9 with TRBJ2-1; 12 bases match TRBD2. Looked up from germline, CDR1 is SGDLS and CDR2 is YYNGEE. This CDR3 region has 16 residues. V lost 4 bases to trimming and J lost 4 bases; unmatched junction nucleotides: 6. The CDR3 loop reads CASSFRLAGAYNEQFF. DNA for the CDR3: TGTGCCAGCAGCTTCCGACTAGCGGGGGCGTACAATGAGCAGTTCTTC.

V gene TRBV7-2 combines with J gene TRBJ1-3, with no clear D. The germline V gene encodes CDR1 SGHTA and CDR2 FQGNSA. The CDR3 consists of 12 residues. Between the trimmed V and J ends, which lost 4 bases and 8 bases, there was a span of 9 bases. The DNA of the CDR3 is TGTGCCAGCAGCTCTGGGTGGGACACCATATATTTT. It codes for CASSSGWDTIYF.

The gene calls are TRBV30 and TRBJ1-2, with TRBD1 matching 9 bases. The CDR3 is made up of 14 amino acids. Germline V CDR1 and CDR2: GTSNPN, SVGIG (reference sequence). The trim removed 3 bases at V and 4 bases at J, leaving 6 bases unmatched. Here the CDR3 reads CAWRQGALGYGYTF. The CDR3, as DNA: TGTGCCTGGAGACAGGGGGCTCTCGGCTATGGCTACACCTTC. The full variable domain, its missing parts supplied by reference TRBV30 and TRBJ1-2, is SQTIHQWPATLVQPVGSPLSLECTVEGTSNPNLYWYRQAAGRGLQLLFYSVGIGQISSEVPQNLSASRPQDRQFILSSKKLLLSDSGFYLCAWRQGALGYGYTFGSGTRLTVV.

Written as DNA, the CDR3 is TGCAGCGTTGTTCCAGATACGCAGTATTTT. It yields the protein CSVVPDTQYF. The genes are TRBV29-1 and TRBJ2-3; no definite D call. Germline V lookup: CDR1 SQVTM, CDR2 ANQGSEA. Trimming removed 4 bases at V and 4 bases at J, with 3 bases between. The CDR3 contains 10 residues.

The V and J genes are TRBV9 and TRBJ2-3, with 7 bases matching TRBD2. Germline values: CDR1 SGDLS, CDR2 YYNGEE. The CDR3 spans 17 residues. Unmatched junction bases numbered 14, after V lost 2 bases and J lost 5 bases. CDR3 loop: CASSVSNIGTMEDTQYF. The CDR3 DNA reads as TGTGCCAGCAGCGTCTCGAATATAGGGACTATGGAAGATACGCAGTATTTT.

The chain couples TRBV27 to TRBJ1-5; D gene ambiguous. The CDR3 is 17 residues long. Looked up from germline, CDR1 is MNHEY and CDR2 is SMNVEV (reference sequence). V lost 1 base to trimming and J lost 3 bases, with 16 bases between them. The CDR3 DNA sequence: TGTGCCAGCAGTTTATATTTGGGCAACGCGCACAATCAGCCCCAGCATTTT. Protein: CASSLYLGNAHNQPQHF.

This rearrangement joins TRBV3-1 (or the pseudogene TRBV3-2) to TRBJ1-4; D unclear. This CDR3 has 18 amino acids. CDR1 LGHDT and CDR2 YNNKEL come from the germline V gene (reference sequence). V lost 1 base, J lost 0 bases, and 15 bases lay in between. CDR3 DNA sequence: TGTGCCAGCAGCCAAGGACAATGGAGCTATGCAACTAATGAAAAACTGTTTTTT. Its protein product is CASSQGQWSYATNEKLFF.

On this clone itself: The sample carries other DNA sequences with the same CDR3. The V call is TRBV7-9, the J call TRBJ2-3, with 11 bases that match TRBD2. This CDR3 is 14 amino acids long. The germline gives CDR1 SEHNR, CDR2 FQNEAQ (reference sequence). V dropped 8 bases and J dropped 2; count of bases not matched to a gene: 3. The CDR3 DNA reads as TGTGCCAGCGGGACTAGCGGAAACACAGATACGCAGTATTTT. Amino acid sequence: CASGTSGNTDTQYF.

This clone was detected once. The genes are TRBV4-2 and TRBJ2-1; 9 bases align to TRBD2. From germline, CDR1 is LGHNA and CDR2 YNFKEQ. The CDR3 has 15 amino acids. Trimming at V came to 3 bases and at J to 4 bases, leaving 4 bases not matched to a gene. The CDR3 nucleotides are TGTGCCAGCAGCCAGCCGGCGGGGGGGTACAATGAGCAGTTCTTC. Residues: CASSQPAGGYNEQFF.

In this sample, this clone turned up a few times. The rearrangement joins TRBV6-1 to TRBJ2-1, with unresolved D. This CDR3 region has 15 residues. V lost 2 bases, J lost 0 bases, and 8 bases lay in between. Germline V lookup: CDR1 MNHNS, CDR2 SASEGT. This CDR3 reads CASSEYKDSYNEQFF. In DNA, the CDR3 is TGTGCCAGCAGTGAATATAAGGACTCCTACAATGAGCAGTTCTTC.

The chain links TRBV3-1 (or the pseudogene TRBV3-2) to TRBJ2-7; D unclear. Trimming shortened V by 1 base and J by 4 bases, and 14 bases separated the two germline ends. The CDR3 extends over 15 amino acids. Germline V gene data show CDR1 as LGHDT and CDR2 as YNNKEL (reference sequence). The CDR3 DNA is TGTGCCAGCAGCCAAGCTTCGTTCGGTCGGTACGAGCAGTACTTC. Amino acids: CASSQASFGRYEQYF.

This rearrangement joins TRBV12-3 or TRBV12-4 to TRBJ1-2; a possible D gene is TRBD1 (5 bases). V lost 6 bases and J lost 4, with 12 bases in between. This CDR3 region has 13 residues. DNA of the CDR3: TGTGCCAGCAGCCTCGACAGCCCCTATGGCTACACCTTC. Protein: CASSLDSPYGYTF.

This clone was detected ten times or more. CDR3 in amino acids: CASSWGQGSYNEQFF. In DNA form, the CDR3 reads TGTGCCAGCAGCTGGGGACAGGGCTCCTACAATGAGCAGTTCTTC. The V and J genes are TRBV5-4 and TRBJ2-1, with TRBD1 matching over 9 bases. V lost 3 bases and J lost 0; bases outside the gene matches: 1. Germline lookup yields CDR1 SGHNT and CDR2 YYREEE (reference sequence). The CDR3 consists of 15 residues.

V is TRBV28 and J is TRBJ1-4, with D unresolved. V was shortened by 4 bases and J by 8 bases, with 17 bases between the two germline ends. This CDR3 is built from 15 residues. Germline V CDR1 and CDR2: MDHEN, SYDVKM. The CDR3 region has the DNA TGTGCCAGCAGTTCCCTCCCCGTTGGGCGAGAAAAACTGTTTTTT. It encodes CASSSLPVGREKLFF.

This clone was picked up one time. The chain joins TRBV30 to TRBJ1-4; no definite D call. Germline-derived CDR1 and CDR2 are GTSNPN and SVGIG (reference sequence). The CDR3 has 14 amino acids. V was pared by 2 bases and J by 4 bases, with 11 bases between. CDR3 bases: TGTGCCTGGAGTTTACAAGGAGATAATGAAAAACTGTTTTTT. It specifies CAWSLQGDNEKLFF. The variable domain in full, with the rest retrieved from reference TRBV30 and TRBJ1-4, is SQTIHQWPATLVQPVGSPLSLECTVEGTSNPNLYWYRQAAGRGLQLLFYSVGIGQISSEVPQNLSASRPQDRQFILSSKKLLLSDSGFYLCAWSLQGDNEKLFFGSGTQLSVL.

This clone occurred once. The V and J genes are TRBV20-1 and TRBJ2-3; D ambiguous. Trimming left V 3 bases short and J 3 bases short, with 10 bases between. Germline-derived CDR1 and CDR2 are DFQATT and SNEGSKA (reference sequence). CDR3 length: 13 amino acids. The CDR3 is CSASHQSTDTQYF. CDR3 bases: TGCAGTGCTAGTCATCAGTCGACAGATACGCAGTATTTT.